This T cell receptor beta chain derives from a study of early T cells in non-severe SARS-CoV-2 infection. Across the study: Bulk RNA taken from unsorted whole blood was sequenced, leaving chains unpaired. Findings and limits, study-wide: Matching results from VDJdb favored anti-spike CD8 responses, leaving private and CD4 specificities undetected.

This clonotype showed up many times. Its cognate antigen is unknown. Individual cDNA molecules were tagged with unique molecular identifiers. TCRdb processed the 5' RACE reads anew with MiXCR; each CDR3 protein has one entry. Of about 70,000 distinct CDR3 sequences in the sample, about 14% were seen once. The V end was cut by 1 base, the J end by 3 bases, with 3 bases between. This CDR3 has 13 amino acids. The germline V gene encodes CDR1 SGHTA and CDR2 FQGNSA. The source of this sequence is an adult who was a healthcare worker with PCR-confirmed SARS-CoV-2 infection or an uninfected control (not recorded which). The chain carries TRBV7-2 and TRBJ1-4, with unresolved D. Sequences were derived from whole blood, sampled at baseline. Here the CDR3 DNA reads TGTGCCAGCAGCTTAGAACCTAATGAAAAACTGTTTTTT. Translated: CASSLEPNEKLFF.